These T cell receptor beta chains were read from a single sample in a study of monozygotic twins with cystic fibrosis. The protocol was immunoSEQ multiplex PCR, while the TCRdb copy is restricted to in-frame clones and leaves out a portion. The table includes around 27,000 clones, 90% detected once. The sample was blood. Receptor source: a girl aged 2-10 years with cystic fibrosis. Each CDR3 is given with its conserved first and last residue. A D gene is named only where the DNA matches it firmly. For some rows the clone size is stated as once, few or many, or as a class when expanded; others skip it.

size	D	V	J	DNA	CDR3
NA	TRBD1	TRBV6-6	TRBJ1-5	TGTGCCAGCACCCTCGGGGGGACAGGGGATCAGCCCCAGCATTTT	CASTLGGTGDQPQHF
NA	TRBD1	TRBV11-3	TRBJ2-7	TGTGCCAGCAGCTTAGGGACAGGATGGGAGCAGTACTTC	CASSLGTGWEQYF
NA	TRBD1	TRBV5-1	TRBJ1-2	TGCGCCAGCAGCCCACCGGGACAGGCTAACTATGGCTACACCTTC	CASSPPGQANYGYTF
NA	NA	TRBV7-2	TRBJ2-7	TGTGCCAGCAGCTTAGACAGCCCATCCTACGAGCAGTACTTC	CASSLDSPSYEQYF
NA	NA	TRBV20-1	TRBJ2-1	TGCAGTGCGAAGAGGGTAAACGAGCAGTTCTTC	CSAKRVNEQFF
NA	NA	TRBV4-2	TRBJ2-1	TGTGCCAGCAGCCAAGTCATCGGGGGCCAGCAGTTCTTC	CASSQVIGGQQFF
NA	TRBD2	TRBV10-3	TRBJ2-7	TGTGCCATCAGTGAGTCGGGCGGGAGAGTCTACGAGCAGTACTTC	CAISESGGRVYEQYF
NA	TRBD1	TRBV29-1	TRBJ1-2	TGCAGCGTTGAGAGGGACAGGGTTTCCGGCTACACCTTC	CSVERDRVSGYTF
NA	NA	TRBV7-2	TRBJ2-7	TGTGCCAGCAGCTTATACGGTTACGAGCAGTACTTC	CASSLYGYEQYF
NA	TRBD2	TRBV27	TRBJ2-3	TGTGCCAGCAGTTTAGCCGGGGGGGCCCGCACAGATACGCAGTATTTT	CASSLAGGARTDTQYF
NA	NA	TRBV2	TRBJ2-2	TGTGCCAGCACCGGGACACTCTACACCGGGGAGCTGTTTTTT	CASTGTLYTGELFF
NA	NA	TRBV11-2	TRBJ2-6	TGTGCCAGCAGCTTTGGGTCCTCTGGGGCCAACGTCCTGACTTTC	CASSFGSSGANVLTF
NA	TRBD2	TRBV7-9	TRBJ2-5	TGTGCCAGCAGCTACGGGACTAGCGGGGGAGAAGAGACCCAGTACTTC	CASSYGTSGGEETQYF
NA	NA	TRBV14	TRBJ2-5	TGTGCCAGCAGCCAAAGTTTCGTAGTTTTAGAGACCCAGTACTTC	CASSQSFVVLETQYF
NA	NA	TRBV5-6	TRBJ1-2	TGTGCCAGCAGCTTGGGGGCGGAGGGCTATGGCTACACCTTC	CASSLGAEGYGYTF
once	NA	TRBV30	TRBJ1-6	TGTGCCTGGGGAGTATCCGAGGATTCACCCCTCCACTTT	CAWGVSEDSPLHF
NA	NA	TRBV12-2	TRBJ1-4	TGTGCAAGTCGCCCCGTTGGGGCTATTGAAAAACTGTTTTTT	CASRPVGAIEKLFF
NA	NA	TRBV5-4	TRBJ1-2	TGTGCCAGCAGCTTGTTCGGGGTGGGATCCTTTGAAGGCTACACCTTC	CASSLFGVGSFEGYTF
NA	NA	TRBV7-2	TRBJ2-7	TGTGCCAGCAGCTTGGCGGGACGAGGCTACGAGCAGTACTTC	CASSLAGRGYEQYF
NA	NA	TRBV6-5	TRBJ2-2	TGTGCCAGCAGATGGACCGGGACCATCACCGGGGAGCTGTTTTTT	CASRWTGTITGELFF
NA	NA	TRBV25-1	TRBJ2-7	TGTGCCAGCAGGTACGGACCCTACGAGCAGTACTTC	CASRYGPYEQYF
NA	NA	TRBV10-3	TRBJ1-1	TGTGCCATCAGTGAGCCGAAGACAGAGAACACTGAAGCTTTCTTT	CAISEPKTENTEAFF
NA	NA	TRBV11-2	TRBJ1-6	TGTGCCAGCAGTAGGGTATACAATTCACCCCTCCACTTT	CASSRVYNSPLHF
NA	NA	TRBV30	TRBJ2-7	TGTGCCTGGAGTGGGGGGCCCCCCGGGTCCTACGAGCAGTACTTC	CAWSGGPPGSYEQYF
NA	TRBD1	TRBV29-1	TRBJ1-2	TGCAGCGTTGAAGGGTCCTGGGACAGAACCCACTATGGCTACACCTTC	CSVEGSWDRTHYGYTF
NA	TRBD1	TRBV7-2	TRBJ1-1	TGTGCCAGCAGCCCACGGACAGGGGGGTGGACCGAAGCTTTCTTT	CASSPRTGGWTEAFF
NA	NA	TRBV11-2	TRBJ2-7	TGTGCCAGCAGCTTAGGGCGCTCGGGGGCCGGGATCTACGAGCAGTACTTC	CASSLGRSGAGIYEQYF
few	NA	TRBV4-2	TRBJ1-6	TGTGCCAGCAGCCAAGATCAAGAACAGGGACCCTCACCCCTCCACTTT	CASSQDQEQGPSPLHF
NA	NA	TRBV21-1	TRBJ2-3	TGTGCCAGCAGCAAATATGGCCAGGAAAAGACTAGCACAGATACGCAGTATTTT	CASSKYGQEKTSTDTQYF
once	NA	TRBV10-3	TRBJ1-2	TGTGCCATCAGTGAGTCCCGATCAGGAAACCCTAACTATGGCTGCACCTTC	CAISESRSGNPNYGCTF
NA	TRBD1	TRBV27	TRBJ2-2	TGTGCCAGCAGTTTCTACAGGGGGACGAACACCGGGGAGCTGTTTTTT	CASSFYRGTNTGELFF
NA	NA	TRBV7-6	TRBJ1-3	TGTGCCAGCAGCTTAGCGCTGGGGTCTGGAAACACCATATATTTT	CASSLALGSGNTIYF
NA	TRBD2	TRBV6-1	TRBJ2-1	TGTGCCAGCAGTGCCGGACTAGCCCTCTACAATGAGCAGTTCTTC	CASSAGLALYNEQFF
NA	NA	TRBV5-6	TRBJ1-3	TGTGCCAGCAGCTCACGGCGCAGGGGAGCTGGAAACACCATATATTTT	CASSSRRRGAGNTIYF
NA	TRBD2	TRBV6-4	TRBJ2-1	TGTGCCAGCAGTGACCGCCCAGCGGGGGGCAGCAATGAGCAGTTCTTC	CASSDRPAGGSNEQFF
NA	NA	TRBV7-2	TRBJ2-7	TGTGCCAGCAGCCCGCGTGGGGTCAGAACGAAGGAGCAGTACTTC	CASSPRGVRTKEQYF
once	NA	TRBV11-2	TRBJ1-1	TGTGCCAGCAGCTTAGTAGGCGAAGGGTGGACTGAAGCTTTCTTT	CASSLVGEGWTEAFF
NA	NA	TRBV2	TRBJ1-3	TGTGCCAGCAACCAAGGGTTCCGAAACACCATATATTTT	CASNQGFRNTIYF
NA	TRBD2	TRBV19	TRBJ2-7	TGTGCCAGTAGCCCTAGCGGGGGGAAATCCTACGAGCAGTACTTC	CASSPSGGKSYEQYF
NA	NA	TRBV7-2	TRBJ1-1	TGTGCCAGCAGCCCCTCCCGGGGAGGCACTGAAGCTTTCTTT	CASSPSRGGTEAFF
NA	NA	TRBV5-8	TRBJ2-1	TGTGCCAGCAGCAGACAGCTCAATGAGCAGTTCTTC	CASSRQLNEQFF
NA	TRBD2	TRBV5-4	TRBJ2-3	TGTGCCAGCAGCTTGGATGCGGGGGTGAGCACAGATACGCAGTATTTT	CASSLDAGVSTDTQYF
NA	NA	TRBV9	TRBJ1-3	TGTGCCAGCAGCGTAGATCCTGGAAACACCATATATTTT	CASSVDPGNTIYF
NA	NA	TRBV5-1	TRBJ1-6	TGCGCCAGCAGGCAGGACACAAATTCACCCCTCCACTTT	CASRQDTNSPLHF
once	TRBD1	TRBV18	TRBJ2-7	TGTGCCAGCTCACCGGCGGGACAGGGGACCTACGAGCAGTACTTC	CASSPAGQGTYEQYF
NA	TRBD2	TRBV4-2	TRBJ2-3	TGTGCCAGCACCGCTTCCCGGACTAGCGGGGGGCACACAGATACGCAGTATTTT	CASTASRTSGGHTDTQYF
NA	NA	TRBV7-6	TRBJ1-1	TGTGCCAGCAGCTTAGGGGTCGGATGGAACACTGAAGCTTTCTTT	CASSLGVGWNTEAFF
NA	NA	TRBV19	TRBJ1-1	TGTGCCAGTACCCGTAATAAGGGAATGAACACTGAAGCTTTCTTT	CASTRNKGMNTEAFF
NA	NA	TRBV5-4	TRBJ2-2	TGTGCCAGCAGCCGATCGGCAGATTACACCGGGGAGCTGTTTTTT	CASSRSADYTGELFF
NA	NA	TRBV11-2	TRBJ1-1	TGTGCCAGCAGCTTAGCGGGTCCAAGAGAAGCTTTCTTT	CASSLAGPREAFF